A selection of T cell receptor beta chains follows, all from one sample in a study of blood T cell repertoires in COVID-19. Sequencing was performed with immunoSEQ multiplex PCR; in TCRdb, only in-frame clones are kept and a portion is missing. The data hold about 72,000 clones, with about 80% observed a single time. The sample taken for sequencing was peripheral blood. These TCRs come from a human donor in a cohort sampled during active COVID-19. The CDR3 runs from the conserved cysteine through the conserved F or W. D genes are given only for firm matches. Not every row has a clone size; where given, it reads once, few, many or a size class.

j_gene,abundance,d_gene,v_gene,CDR3nt,CDR3aa
TRBJ1-2,.,TRBD1,TRBV9,TGTGCCAGCAGCGGACAGGGCAGCTTTTCCTATGGCTACACCTTC,CASSGQGSFSYGYTF
TRBJ2-3,.,.,TRBV6-5,TGTGCCAGCAGGCCAGGGGGGAGCACAGATACGCAGTATTTT,CASRPGGSTDTQYF
TRBJ2-3,.,.,TRBV4-1,TGCGCCAGCAGGGACTCCAACACAGATACGCAGTATTTT,CASRDSNTDTQYF
TRBJ2-5,.,TRBD2,TRBV7-2,TGTGCCAGCAGCTTCCAGCGGGGATACCCCCCGGAGACCCAGTACTTC,CASSFQRGYPPETQYF
TRBJ1-2,.,TRBD1,TRBV5-1,TGCGCCAGCAGCCAACAGGGGAACTATGGCTACACCTTC,CASSQQGNYGYTF
TRBJ1-1,.,.,TRBV4-3,TGCGCCAGCAGCCAAGACAGTTTCACCAACACTGAAGCTTTCTTT,CASSQDSFTNTEAFF
TRBJ2-7,.,TRBD1,TRBV6-5,TGTGCCAGCAGCCGCGGGACAGGGGGCGTCGAGCAGTACTTC,CASSRGTGGVEQYF
TRBJ1-3,once,.,TRBV10-3,TGTGCCATCACCCAAACTGCCTCTGGAAACACCATATATTTT,CAITQTASGNTIYF
TRBJ1-3,few,.,TRBV6-5,TGTGCCAGCAGACAGGGTGGGTTCTCTGGAAACACCATATATTTT,CASRQGGFSGNTIYF
TRBJ2-7,.,TRBD1,TRBV19,TGTGCCAGTAGTATGAGGAGATCGAGGACAGGGTACTACGAGCAGTACTTC,CASSMRRSRTGYYEQYF
TRBJ1-2,.,TRBD1,TRBV5-4,TGTGCCAGCAGCCTAAGGGGGCTGGGCGGCTACACCTTC,CASSLRGLGGYTF
TRBJ1-1,.,.,TRBV30,TGTGCCTGTGACAGGTACACTGAAGCTTTCTTT,CACDRYTEAFF
TRBJ2-7,.,TRBD2,TRBV7-9,TGTGCCAGCAGCCCACAAAATAGCGGGACCGAGCAGTACTTC,CASSPQNSGTEQYF
TRBJ2-6,.,.,TRBV27,TGTGCCAGCAGCCAGCTAGGAATTGGGGCCAACGTCCTGACTTTC,CASSQLGIGANVLTF
TRBJ2-7,.,TRBD1,TRBV5-4,TGTGCCAGCAGCTCCCACTTAATAGGACAGGGGGCATACGAGCAGTACTTC,CASSSHLIGQGAYEQYF
TRBJ2-7,once,.,TRBV19,TGTGCCAGTAGTATCGCTTCTAGCAACGAGCAGTACTTC,CASSIASSNEQYF
TRBJ2-6,few,TRBD1,TRBV4-1,TGCGCCAGCAGCCGAGAGGGACAGGGGGCCAACGTCCTGACTTTC,CASSREGQGANVLTF
TRBJ2-2,.,.,TRBV7-9,TGTGCCAGCAGCTTTCACAGGGAAGCCGGAGAGCTGTTTTTT,CASSFHREAGELFF
TRBJ2-1,.,.,TRBV6-5,TGTGCCACCTCAGATCTCTCCTACAATGAGCAGTTCTTC,CATSDLSYNEQFF
TRBJ1-2,few,TRBD1,TRBV5-1,TGCGCCAGCAGCCCGACAGGGGGCGGGAGTAACTATGGCTACACCTTC,CASSPTGGGSNYGYTF
TRBJ2-7,.,.,TRBV6-5,TGTGCCAGCATGGGTACGGGCGGGACGGACGAGCAGTACTTC,CASMGTGGTDEQYF
TRBJ2-5,.,.,TRBV5-6,TGTGCCAGCAGCCAGGGACTTTTTCCCCGAGAGACCCAGTACTTC,CASSQGLFPRETQYF
TRBJ2-1,.,.,TRBV5-1,TGCGCCAGCAGCTTGGACGGGAGCTCCTACAATGAGCAGTTCTTC,CASSLDGSSYNEQFF
TRBJ1-2,few,.,TRBV9,TGTGCCAGCAGCGTGCAGTCCGATGGCTACACCTTC,CASSVQSDGYTF
TRBJ1-5,.,TRBD1,TRBV4-1,TGCGCCAGCAGCCCAGGGGACAGGGGCCTCAATCAGCCCCAGCATTTT,CASSPGDRGLNQPQHF
TRBJ2-7,.,.,TRBV5-6,TGTGCCAGCAGCTTGCTGGGACATACCTACGAGCAGTACTTC,CASSLLGHTYEQYF